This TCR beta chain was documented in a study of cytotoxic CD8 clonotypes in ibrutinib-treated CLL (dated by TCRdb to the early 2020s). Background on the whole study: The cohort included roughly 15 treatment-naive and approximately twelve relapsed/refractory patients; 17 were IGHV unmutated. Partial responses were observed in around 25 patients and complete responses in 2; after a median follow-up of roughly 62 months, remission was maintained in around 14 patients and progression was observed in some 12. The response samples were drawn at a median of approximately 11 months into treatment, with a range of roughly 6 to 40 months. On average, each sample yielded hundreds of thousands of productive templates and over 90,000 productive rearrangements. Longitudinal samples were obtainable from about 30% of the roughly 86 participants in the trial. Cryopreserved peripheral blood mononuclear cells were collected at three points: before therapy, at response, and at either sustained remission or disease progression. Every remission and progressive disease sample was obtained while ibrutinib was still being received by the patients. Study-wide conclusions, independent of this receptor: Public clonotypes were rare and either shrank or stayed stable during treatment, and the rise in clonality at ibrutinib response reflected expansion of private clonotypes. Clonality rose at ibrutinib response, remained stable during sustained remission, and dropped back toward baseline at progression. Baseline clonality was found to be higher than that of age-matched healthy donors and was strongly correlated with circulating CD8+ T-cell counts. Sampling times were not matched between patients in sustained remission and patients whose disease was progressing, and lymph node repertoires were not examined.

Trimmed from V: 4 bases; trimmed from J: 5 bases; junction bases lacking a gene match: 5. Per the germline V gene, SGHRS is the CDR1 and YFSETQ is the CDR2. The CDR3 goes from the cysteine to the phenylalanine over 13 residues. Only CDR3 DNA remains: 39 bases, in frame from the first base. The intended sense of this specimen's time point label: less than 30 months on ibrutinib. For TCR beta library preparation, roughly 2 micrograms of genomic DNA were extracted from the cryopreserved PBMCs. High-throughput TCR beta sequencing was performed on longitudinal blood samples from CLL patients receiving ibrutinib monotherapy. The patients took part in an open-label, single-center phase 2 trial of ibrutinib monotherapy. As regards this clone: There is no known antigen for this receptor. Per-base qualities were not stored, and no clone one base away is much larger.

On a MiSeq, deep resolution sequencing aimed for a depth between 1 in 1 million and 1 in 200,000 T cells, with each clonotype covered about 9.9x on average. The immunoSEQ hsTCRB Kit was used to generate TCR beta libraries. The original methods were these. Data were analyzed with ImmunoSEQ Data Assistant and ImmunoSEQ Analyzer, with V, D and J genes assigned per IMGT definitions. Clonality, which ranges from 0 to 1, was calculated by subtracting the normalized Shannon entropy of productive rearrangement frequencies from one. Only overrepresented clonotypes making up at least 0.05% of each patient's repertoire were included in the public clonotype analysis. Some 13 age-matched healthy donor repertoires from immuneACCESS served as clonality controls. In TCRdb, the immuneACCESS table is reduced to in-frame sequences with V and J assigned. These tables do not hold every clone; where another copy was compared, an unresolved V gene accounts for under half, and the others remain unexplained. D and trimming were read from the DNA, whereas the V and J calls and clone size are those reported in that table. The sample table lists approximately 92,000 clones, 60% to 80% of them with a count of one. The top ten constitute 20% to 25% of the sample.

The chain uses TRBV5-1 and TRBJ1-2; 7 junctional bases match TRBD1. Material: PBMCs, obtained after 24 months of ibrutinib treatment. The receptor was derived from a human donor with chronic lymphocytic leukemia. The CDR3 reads CASSRTGNYGYTF. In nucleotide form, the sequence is TGCGCCAGCAGCCGGACAGGAAATTATGGCTACACCTTC.